This TCR beta chain comes out of a study of blood T cells in healthy people across ages. The sample, about 10 milliliters of peripheral blood, was drawn from each donor. Researchers isolated at least 7 million PBMCs per sample. Worth noting for this clonotype: Its antigen is unidentified.

Study-wide results and caveats: Roughly linear declines in TCR beta diversity per million T cells occurred with age.

Then a second PCR, running about 6 to 12 cycles, was carried out with a sample-barcoded 5' primer and a J-beta primer mix. Each cDNA was tagged by a template-switch adaptor containing 12 random nucleotides. TCRdb ran MiXCR on the 5' RACE reads and lists one entry per CDR3 protein. The data show about 800,000 distinct CDR3 sequences, 58% seen once. The CDR3 is 13 residues long. Germline V gene data show CDR1 as SQVTM and CDR2 as ANQGSEA. V lost 8 bases, J lost 5 bases, and 18 bases lay in between. Material for sequencing was blood. This chain joins TRBV29-1 and TRBJ2-5; D is possibly TRBD2 (5 bases). The TCR sequence derives from a man aged 25 to 45 in good health. The CDR3 DNA reads as TGCAGCTCTCTCTTTCCAGGCGGGGAGACCCAGTACTTC. This codes for CSSLFPGGETQYF.